These T cell receptor beta chains were read from a single sample in a study of Graves' ophthalmopathy and Graves' hyperthyroidism. TCRdb processed the multiplex PCR reads anew with MiXCR; each CDR3 protein has one entry. The repertoire includes a few hundred thousand distinct CDR3 sequences, approximately 15% of them detected once, and around 7% sits in the top ten. Sequences were obtained from peripheral blood. The origin of the receptors is a woman in her late teens or twenties with stable Graves' hyperthyroidism. Both conserved end residues are part of each CDR3. The D gene is left open where the match is weak. Rows may omit the clone size; those that give it use once, few, many or a size class.

many	TRBD1	TRBV12-3/TRBV12-4	TRBJ1-1	CASSADRDRSNTEAFF	TGTGCCAGCAGTGCTGACAGGGACCGTTCGAACACTGAAGCTTTCTTT
many	.	TRBV20-1	TRBJ2-7	CSAVRDLYEQYF	TGCAGTGCTGTAAGGGATCTCTACGAGCAGTACTTC
.	TRBD1	TRBV12-3/TRBV12-4	TRBJ1-2	CASSSGQVGGHTF	TGTGCCAGCAGTTCCGGACAGGTCGGTGGCCACACCTTC
many	.	TRBV6-1	TRBJ2-5	CASAHRVPQETQYF	TGTGCCTCTGCTCACAGGGTGCCCCAAGAGACCCAGTACTTC
many	.	TRBV6-1	TRBJ1-1	CASSKQVEGTEAFF	TGTGCCAGCAGTAAACAGGTTGAGGGCACTGAAGCTTTCTTT
many	.	TRBV7-2	TRBJ1-5	CASSGEGGQPQHF	TGTGCCAGCAGCGGGGAGGGGGGACAGCCCCAGCATTTT
.	TRBD1	TRBV7-2	TRBJ1-5	CASSFGTGDQPQHF	TGTGCCAGCAGCTTTGGGACAGGCGATCAGCCCCAGCATTTT
many	.	TRBV20-1	TRBJ1-5	CSASQGRNQPQHF	TGCAGTGCTAGTCAGGGCCGCAATCAGCCCCAGCATTTT
.	TRBD1	TRBV24-1	TRBJ2-7	CATSDSRQGAYEQYF	TGTGCCACCAGTGATTCCAGACAGGGAGCCTACGAGCAGTACTTC
.	TRBD1	TRBV6-1	TRBJ2-2	CASSRVTGGVTGELFF	TGTGCCAGCAGCAGAGTAACAGGGGGAGTGACCGGGGAGCTGTTTTTT
many	.	TRBV6-5	TRBJ1-1	CATRWVRGSTEAFF	TGTGCCACCCGGTGGGTCCGAGGCAGCACTGAAGCTTTCTTT
many	.	TRBV24-1	TRBJ2-5	CATSDSPPGRASHQETQYF	TGTGCCACCAGTGATTCCCCACCGGGTAGGGCGTCCCACCAAGAGACCCAGTACTTC
.	.	TRBV11-2	TRBJ2-5	CASQRAGARETQYF	TGTGCCAGCCAGAGGGCAGGGGCCAGAGAGACCCAGTACTTC
.	TRBD2	TRBV6-1	TRBJ2-7	CASGGAGGFAYEQYF	TGTGCCAGCGGGGGAGCGGGGGGATTTGCCTACGAGCAGTACTTC
.	TRBD1	TRBV6-5	TRBJ1-1	CASSNRGLWTEAFF	TGTGCCAGCAGTAACAGGGGTCTATGGACTGAAGCTTTCTTT
many	.	TRBV6-1	TRBJ1-5	CASRASGDNQPQHF	TGTGCCAGCAGAGCTAGTGGGGATAATCAGCCCCAGCATTTT
many	.	TRBV7-8	TRBJ1-5	CASSPMGRGGSNQPQHF	TGTGCCAGCAGCCCAATGGGCAGGGGTGGGAGCAATCAGCCCCAGCATTTT
many	.	TRBV29-1	TRBJ2-5	CSASPGGETQYF	TGCAGCGCTTCGCCCGGGGGCGAGACCCAGTACTTC
few	.	TRBV28	TRBJ2-5	CASRTNSGYQETQYF	TGTGCCAGCAGGACTAATTCCGGGTACCAAGAGACCCAGTACTTC
many	.	TRBV20-1	TRBJ1-5	CSAARVAQPQHF	TGCAGTGCAGCCAGGGTGGCCCAGCCCCAGCATTTT
many	TRBD1	TRBV12-3/TRBV12-4	TRBJ1-1	CASSTPGTGNTEAFF	TGTGCCAGCAGTACCCCCGGGACAGGGAACACTGAAGCTTTCTTT
many	TRBD1	TRBV7-2	TRBJ1-2	CASSLAGQGGPGGYTF	TGTGCCAGCAGCTTAGCTGGACAGGGAGGTCCTGGTGGCTACACCTTC
many	.	TRBV12-3/TRBV12-4	TRBJ2-7	CASSLSFSYEQYF	TGTGCCAGCAGTTTGTCCTTCTCCTACGAGCAGTACTTC
few	.	TRBV4-1	TRBJ2-5	CASSQAPGHQETQYF	TGCGCCAGCAGCCAAGCTCCGGGACACCAAGAGACCCAGTACTTC
many	.	TRBV5-5	TRBJ2-7	CASSLAGMGGNEQYF	TGTGCCAGCAGCTTGGCGGGGATGGGAGGCAACGAGCAGTACTTC
many	TRBD1	TRBV6-2/TRBV6-3	TRBJ2-7	CASRDRRWEQYF	TGTGCCAGCCGGGACAGAAGGTGGGAGCAGTACTTC
few	TRBD1	TRBV7-3	TRBJ2-2	CASSPRTGSLGELFF	TGTGCCAGCAGCCCCCGGACAGGGTCCCTAGGGGAGCTGTTTTTT
many	.	TRBV6-1	TRBJ1-2	CASSEGHGANGYTF	TGTGCCAGCAGTGAAGGTCATGGGGCCAATGGCTACACCTTC
.	.	TRBV11-3	TRBJ1-1	CASSLSVYSSEAFF	TGTGCCAGCAGCTTATCTGTGTACTCATCTGAAGCTTTCTTT
many	.	TRBV19	TRBJ1-2	CASSDQGWNGYTF	TGTGCCAGTAGTGACCAGGGATGGAATGGCTACACCTTC
many	TRBD1	TRBV12-3/TRBV12-4	TRBJ2-7	CASSLAPGQYYEQYF	TGTGCCAGCAGTTTAGCGCCGGGACAGTACTACGAGCAGTACTTC
many	TRBD1	TRBV2	TRBJ1-2	CASSEVGWTGKGYTF	TGTGCCAGCAGTGAAGTGGGGTGGACAGGGAAGGGCTACACCTTC
.	.	TRBV12-3/TRBV12-4	TRBJ1-2	CASSPGPVANYGYTF	TGTGCCAGCAGTCCCGGGCCCGTAGCTAACTATGGCTACACCTTC
many	.	TRBV12-3/TRBV12-4	TRBJ2-5	CASSLYSGETQYF	TGTGCCAGCAGTTTATACTCTGGGGAGACCCAGTACTTC
many	.	TRBV19	TRBJ2-7	CASREKGSEQYF	TGTGCCAGTAGAGAAAAGGGGAGCGAGCAGTACTTC
many	.	TRBV12-3/TRBV12-4	TRBJ1-5	CASSLVDNSNQPQHF	TGTGCCAGCAGTTTAGTGGACAATAGCAATCAGCCCCAGCATTTT
many	TRBD1	TRBV15	TRBJ1-5	CATSLDRGRNQPQHF	TGTGCCACCAGCCTTGACAGGGGGCGAAATCAGCCCCAGCATTTT
many	TRBD1	TRBV20-1	TRBJ1-5	CSAGQGVGNQPQHF	TGCAGTGCCGGACAGGGGGTTGGCAATCAGCCCCAGCATTTT
many	.	TRBV6-5	TRBJ1-2	CASSRTGTGYTF	TGTGCCAGCAGTAGGACGGGGACTGGCTACACCTTC
many	.	TRBV6-1	TRBJ1-3	CASSQVGLNSGNTIYF	TGTGCCAGCAGTCAGGTGGGACTGAACTCTGGAAACACCATATATTTT
many	.	TRBV14	TRBJ2-1	CASSGTSYNEQFF	TGTGCCAGCAGCGGGACGTCCTACAATGAGCAGTTCTTC
many	.	TRBV20-1	TRBJ2-5	CSARSQGIETQYF	TGCAGTGCTAGAAGTCAGGGGATAGAGACCCAGTACTTC
many	TRBD1	TRBV24-1	TRBJ1-2	CATSDPDGTGGNYGYTF	TGTGCCACCAGTGACCCCGACGGGACAGGAGGGAACTATGGCTACACCTTC
many	TRBD1	TRBV6-2/TRBV6-3	TRBJ1-5	CASSYARALDRGQDQPQHF	TGTGCCAGCAGTTACGCCCGAGCCTTGGACAGGGGGCAGGATCAGCCCCAGCATTTT
many	TRBD1	TRBV12-3/TRBV12-4	TRBJ1-2	CASRPTGANYGYTF	TGTGCCAGCAGACCGACAGGGGCTAACTATGGCTACACCTTC
few	.	TRBV5-6	TRBJ1-5	CASSIRVMGNQPQHF	TGTGCCAGCAGCATAAGGGTTATGGGCAATCAGCCCCAGCATTTT